This T cell receptor (beta chain) was retrieved from a study of regulatory T cells in long-lasting Graves disease. Study findings and constraints: Patients with persistent disease showed a bias toward TRBV28, TRBJ1-2 and TRBJ2-5.

Time point indicated: newly diagnosed GD, antithyroid drugs for less than 3 months. The TCR library used RNA extracted from PBMCs. Note on this clonotype: Its matching antigen is unknown.

Per germline, CDR1 SGHKS and CDR2 YYEKEE (reference sequence). The trim removed 4 bases at V and 2 bases at J, leaving 7 bases unmatched. The CDR3 loop spans 15 amino acids. Researchers made TCR beta libraries by using iRepertoire HTBI primers and running Arm-PCR on CDR3 regions. TCRdb called the multiplex PCR reads again in MiXCR, with one record for every CDR3 protein. The sample has around 250,000 distinct CDR3 sequences; 20% to 25% are singletons. The rearrangement uses TRBV5-5 and TRBJ2-7; TRBD2 aligns across 9 bases. Material: peripheral blood mononuclear cells (PBMCs), obtained at new diagnosis, from a patient treated with antithyroid drugs. The receptor comes from a female donor with Graves disease. In DNA, the CDR3 is TGTGCCAGCAGCAGTCGACTAGCGGCTACCTACGAGCAGTACTTC. Residues: CASSSRLAATYEQYF. Full variable domain (missing parts from reference TRBV5-5 and TRBJ2-7): DAGVTQSPTHLIKTRGQQVTLRCSPISGHKSVSWYQQVLGQGPQFIFQYYEKEERGRGNFPDRFSARQFPNYSSELNVNALLLGDSALYLCASSSRLAATYEQYFGPGTRLTVT.